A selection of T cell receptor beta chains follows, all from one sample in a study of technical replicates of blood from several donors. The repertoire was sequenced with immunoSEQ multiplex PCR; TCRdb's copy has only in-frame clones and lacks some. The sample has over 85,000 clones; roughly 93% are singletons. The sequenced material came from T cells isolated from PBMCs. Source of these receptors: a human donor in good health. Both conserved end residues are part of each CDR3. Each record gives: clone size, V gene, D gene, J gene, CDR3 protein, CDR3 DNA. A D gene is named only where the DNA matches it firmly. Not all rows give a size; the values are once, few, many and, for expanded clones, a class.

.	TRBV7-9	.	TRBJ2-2	CASSLGGSQSGELFF	TGTGCCAGCAGCTTAGGAGGGTCCCAATCCGGGGAGCTGTTTTTT
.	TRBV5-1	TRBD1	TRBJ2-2	CADQQTGQGAGSTGELFF	TGCGCAGATCAGCAGACGGGACAGGGGGCCGGGAGCACCGGGGAGCTGTTTTTT
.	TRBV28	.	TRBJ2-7	CASSYPGRDEQYF	TGTGCCAGCAGTTACCCCGGGAGAGACGAGCAGTACTTC
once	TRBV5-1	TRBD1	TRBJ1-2	CASSGGTDYGYTF	TGCGCCAGCAGCGGAGGGACAGACTATGGCTACACCTTC
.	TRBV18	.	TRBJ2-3	CASHNRDTPSTDTQYF	TGTGCCAGCCACAATAGGGACACTCCTAGCACAGATACGCAGTATTTT
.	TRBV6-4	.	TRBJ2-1	CASSASSIGEQFF	TGTGCCAGCAGTGCTTCTAGCATCGGTGAGCAGTTCTTC
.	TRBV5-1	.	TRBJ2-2	CASSPWPLTNTGELFF	TGCGCCAGCAGCCCGTGGCCCTTAACGAACACCGGGGAGCTGTTTTTT
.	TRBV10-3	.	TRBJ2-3	CAIGATDTQYF	TGTGCCATCGGGGCAACAGATACGCAGTATTTT
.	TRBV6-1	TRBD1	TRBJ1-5	CASSGQGAGQPQHF	TGTGCCAGCAGTGGGCAGGGGGCAGGGCAGCCCCAGCATTTT
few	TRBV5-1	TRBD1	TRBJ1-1	CASSFQGATEAFF	TGCGCCAGCAGCTTCCAGGGGGCCACTGAAGCTTTCTTT
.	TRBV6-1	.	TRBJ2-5	CASSALARETQYF	TGTGCCAGCAGTGCCCTAGCGAGAGAGACCCAGTACTTC
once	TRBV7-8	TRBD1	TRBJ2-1	CASSRQGSYNEQFF	TGTGCCAGCAGCAGACAGGGCTCCTACAATGAGCAGTTCTTC
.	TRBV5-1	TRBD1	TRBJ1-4	CASSLGTGSEKLFF	TGCGCCAGCAGCTTGGGGACAGGATCTGAAAAACTGTTTTTT
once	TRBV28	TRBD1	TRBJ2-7	CASSLGTAYSYEQYF	TGTGCCAGCAGTTTGGGGACAGCTTATTCCTACGAGCAGTACTTC
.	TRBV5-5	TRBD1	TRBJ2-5	CASSPGTAQETQYF	TGTGCCAGCAGCCCCGGGACAGCCCAAGAGACCCAGTACTTC
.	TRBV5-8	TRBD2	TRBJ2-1	CASSSGEGLAGEDEQFF	TGTGCCAGCAGTTCCGGAGAGGGACTAGCGGGAGAGGATGAGCAGTTCTTC
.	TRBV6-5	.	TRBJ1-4	CASSSTGTNEKLFF	TGTGCCAGCAGCTCCACTGGAACTAATGAAAAACTGTTTTTT
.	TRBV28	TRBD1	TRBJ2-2	CASSLPTGTDMVGTGELFF	TGTGCCAGCAGTCTCCCGACAGGGACGGATATGGTGGGCACCGGGGAGCTGTTTTTT
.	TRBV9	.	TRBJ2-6	CASSVGGLSSGANVLTF	TGTGCCAGCAGCGTAGGGGGACTGAGCTCTGGGGCCAACGTCCTGACTTTC
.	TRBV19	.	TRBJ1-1	CASSAAGRLGTEAFF	TGTGCCAGTAGTGCGGCGGGGAGATTGGGCACTGAAGCTTTCTTT
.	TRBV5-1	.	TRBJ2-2	CASSNHSDHRAGELFF	TGCGCCAGCAGCAACCACAGTGACCACAGGGCCGGGGAGCTGTTTTTT
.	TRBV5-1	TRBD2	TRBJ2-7	CASSFQRTSGTSYEQYF	TGCGCCAGCAGCTTTCAACGGACTAGCGGGACTTCCTACGAGCAGTACTTC
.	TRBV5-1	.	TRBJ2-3	CASSLPPGLSTDTQYF	TGCGCCAGCAGCTTGCCCCCGGGTCTTAGCACAGATACGCAGTATTTT
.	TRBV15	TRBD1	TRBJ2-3	CATSPSRGLTDTQYF	TGTGCCACCAGCCCTTCGAGGGGGCTAACAGATACGCAGTATTTT
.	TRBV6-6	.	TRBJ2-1	CASSYSSFDEQFF	TGTGCCAGCAGTTACTCTAGTTTCGATGAGCAGTTCTTC
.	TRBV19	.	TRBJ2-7	CASSFTGNEQYF	TGTGCCAGTAGCTTTACAGGGAACGAGCAGTACTTC
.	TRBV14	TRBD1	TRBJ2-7	CASSQIDFLRQGADYEQYF	TGTGCCAGCAGCCAGATCGATTTTCTTAGACAGGGGGCAGACTACGAGCAGTACTTC
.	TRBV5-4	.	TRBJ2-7	CASSTRSGSYEQYF	TGTGCCAGCAGCACCCGAAGCGGATCCTACGAGCAGTACTTC
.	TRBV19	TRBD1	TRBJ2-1	CASSIVAGGLNNEQFF	TGTGCCAGTAGTATTGTGGCAGGGGGCCTTAACAATGAGCAGTTCTTC
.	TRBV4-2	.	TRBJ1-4	CASSQSVGQWNEKLFF	TGTGCCAGCAGCCAATCTGTTGGACAGTGGAATGAAAAACTGTTTTTT
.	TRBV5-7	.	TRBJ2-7	CASSPVQGGSYEQYF	TGTGCCAGCAGCCCAGTTCAGGGTGGGTCCTACGAGCAGTACTTC
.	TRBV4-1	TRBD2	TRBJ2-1	CASSQGNSGDNRNEQFF	TGCGCCAGCAGCCAAGGGAATAGCGGGGATAACCGTAATGAGCAGTTCTTC
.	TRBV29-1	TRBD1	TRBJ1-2	CSVDWTGTFYGYTF	TGCAGCGTTGACTGGACAGGGACCTTCTATGGCTACACCTTC
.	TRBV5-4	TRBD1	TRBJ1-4	CASSLPGQGARELFF	TGTGCCAGCAGCTTGCCGGGACAGGGGGCGCGTGAACTGTTTTTT
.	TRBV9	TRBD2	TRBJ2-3	CASSVEPAGGADTQYF	TGTGCCAGCAGCGTAGAGCCAGCGGGGGGTGCAGATACGCAGTATTTT
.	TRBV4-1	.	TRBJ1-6	CASSQGGGSPLHF	TGCGCCAGCAGCCAAGGAGGGGGTTCACCCCTCCACTTT
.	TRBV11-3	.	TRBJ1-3	CASSLGQAGNTIYF	TGTGCCAGCAGCTTGGGACAAGCTGGAAACACCATATATTTT
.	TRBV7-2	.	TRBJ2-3	CASSLWASTDTQYF	TGTGCCAGCAGCTTATGGGCTAGCACAGATACGCAGTATTTT
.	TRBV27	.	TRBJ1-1	CASSVGGNTEAFF	TGTGCCAGCAGTGTCGGAGGGAACACTGAAGCTTTCTTT
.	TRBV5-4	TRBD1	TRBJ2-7	CASSSDRGVNEQYF	TGTGCCAGCAGCTCGGACAGGGGGGTTAACGAGCAGTACTTC
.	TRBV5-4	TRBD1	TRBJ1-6	CASSLDRGGHSPLHF	TGTGCCAGCAGCTTGGACAGGGGGGGACATTCACCCCTCCACTTT
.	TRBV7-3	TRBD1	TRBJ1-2	CASSPNGQGAVGYTF	TGTGCCAGCAGTCCCAATGGACAGGGGGCAGTTGGCTACACCTTC
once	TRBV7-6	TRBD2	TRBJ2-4	CASSPGGIDIQYF	TGTGCCAGCAGCCCGGGGGGTATTGACATTCAGTACTTC
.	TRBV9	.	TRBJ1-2	CASSSLGGYNYGYTF	TGTGCCAGCAGCTCCCTGGGGGGGTATAACTATGGCTACACCTTC
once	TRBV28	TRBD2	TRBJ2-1	CASSSGLAGVFFSYNEQFF	TGTGCCAGCAGTTCGGGACTAGCGGGAGTATTCTTTTCCTACAATGAGCAGTTCTTC
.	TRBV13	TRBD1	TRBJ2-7	CASRIRGLYEQYF	TGTGCCAGCAGGATCAGGGGGCTTTACGAGCAGTACTTC
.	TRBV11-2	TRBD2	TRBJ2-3	CASSFLAGGGDTQYF	TGTGCCAGCAGCTTTCTAGCGGGAGGGGGGGATACGCAGTATTTT
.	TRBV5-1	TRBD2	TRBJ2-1	CASSRGPSGVSYNEQFF	TGCGCCAGCAGCCGGGGCCCTAGCGGGGTCTCCTACAATGAGCAGTTCTTC
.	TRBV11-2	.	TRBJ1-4	CASSLGVMTVTNEKLFF	TGTGCCAGCAGCTTAGGTGTGATGACAGTTACTAATGAAAAACTGTTTTTT
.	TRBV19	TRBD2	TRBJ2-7	CASSPYGLAGSYEQYF	TGTGCCAGTAGTCCCTATGGGCTAGCGGGGAGCTACGAGCAGTACTTC
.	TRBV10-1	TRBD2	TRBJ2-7	CASSESLVGLAPKVQYF	TGCGCCAGCAGTGAGTCTTTAGTGGGACTAGCTCCCAAAGTGCAGTACTTC
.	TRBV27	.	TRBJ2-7	CASSLFGNYEQYF	TGTGCCAGCAGTTTATTCGGGAATTACGAGCAGTACTTC
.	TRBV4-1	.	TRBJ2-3	CASSPRTVTADTQYF	TGCGCCAGCAGCCCCAGGACAGTGACGGCAGATACGCAGTATTTT
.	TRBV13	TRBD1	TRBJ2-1	CASSLSSYYGTEKTEQFF	TGTGCCAGCAGCTTATCCTCGTATTATGGGACAGAGAAAACAGAGCAGTTCTTC
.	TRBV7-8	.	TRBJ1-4	CASSYLGQSYEKLFF	TGTGCCAGCAGCTACCTCGGACAGTCATATGAAAAACTGTTTTTT
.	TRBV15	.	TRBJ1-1	CATSRDFGEAFF	TGTGCCACCAGCAGAGATTTCGGTGAAGCTTTCTTT
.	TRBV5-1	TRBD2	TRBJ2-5	CASSSGLAGQETQYF	TGCGCCAGCAGCTCGGGACTAGCGGGACAAGAGACCCAGTACTTC
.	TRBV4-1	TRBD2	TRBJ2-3	CASSQWLAGAKDTQYF	TGCGCCAGCAGCCAGTGGCTAGCGGGAGCAAAGGATACGCAGTATTTT
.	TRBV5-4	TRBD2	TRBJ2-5	CASTRGGGAAETQYF	TGTGCCAGCACCCGTGGCGGGGGGGCCGCGGAGACCCAGTACTTC